Listed here is a single TCR beta chain. Authors' methods: Reference gene primer amplification in the assay estimated nucleated cell counts. Only in-frame clones appear in the TCRdb table, and some are missing; sequencing was by immunoSEQ multiplex PCR. The V and J calls and the clone size are those of that table, but D and trimming were determined from the DNA. The repertoire holds 210,000 or so clones, with 88% as singletons. This entry belongs to a study of blood T cell repertoires in COVID-19. About the study: Both acute and convalescent COVID-19 samples were obtained from the United States, Italy and Spain. T cells, B-cell-depleted T cells, or PBMCs supplied cDNA or gDNA.

The germline CDR1 and CDR2 sequences are MNHEY and SVGAGI. CDR3 length: 15 residues. Deletions cut 8 bases from V and 8 bases from J, with 24 bases between. The chain carries TRBV6-5 and TRBJ1-2; D gene ambiguous. This sequence was found in a woman aged 60-75 years with acute or convalescent COVID-19. Sequencing used peripheral blood. The CDR3 sequence is CASAGGFSFGDGYTF. The CDR3 DNA reads as TGTGCCAGCGCGGGAGGGTTCAGCTTCGGAGACGGCTACACCTTC.